This T cell receptor (beta chain) derives from a study of vaccination and CD4 T cells after COVID-19. Study overall: The study enrolled six male and four female convalescents, two of whom were Hispanic.

Treatment in this sample: roughly 10-day PBMC culture with coronavirus spike peptide pools or control peptides (ViraFEST assay). TCRs were sequenced by ViraFEST after antigen-specific T cells had been expanded with peptide pools. Findings and caveats of the study: Looking at convalescent patients, a median about 86% of reactive clones were present only post-vaccination.

The CDR3 extends over 13 amino acids. V was shortened by 10 bases and J by 4 bases, with 16 bases between the two germline ends. The study sequenced cultured CD4+ T cell DNA using the Oncomine TCR Beta short-read assay. MiXCR was run by TCRdb on the PCR reads, yielding one entry per CDR3 protein. The sample shows more than 12,000 distinct CDR3 sequences, just over 20% of them seen only once. Sample share makes this clonotype medium-sized (0.01 to 0.1%). Its target is not known. The sample in question was CD4+ T cells from blood, cultured in vitro, obtained before SARS-CoV-2 vaccination. The clonotype originates from a human donor who received a COVID-19 vaccine. This rearrangement joins TRBV12-3 or TRBV12-4 to TRBJ1-2; D unresolved. CDR3 in amino acids: CATSPRRVYGYTF. The CDR3, as DNA: TGTGCCACATCTCCCAGAAGGGTCTATGGCTACACCTTC.